This TCR beta chain originates from a study of blood T cell repertoires in COVID-19. Assay used: immunoSEQ multiplex PCR; TCRdb lists only in-frame clones, some missing. The data show approximately 260,000 clones, approximately 90% seen once. The material sequenced was PBMCs or T cells enriched from blood (not recorded which). This sequence was found in a woman in her 40s with acute COVID-19.

This CDR3 reads CASSLWQNTEAFF. The CDR3 DNA reads TGTGCCAGCAGCCTCTGGCAGAACACTGAAGCTTTCTTT. This sequence joins TRBV9 and TRBJ1-1; D unclear. The CDR3 consists of 13 residues. CDR1 SGDLS and CDR2 YYNGEE come from the germline V gene. V lost 4 bases to trimming and J lost 1 base, with 8 bases between them.